This T cell receptor beta chain was recovered during a study of blood T cell repertoires in COVID-19. Whole-study context: Sites in the United States, Italy and Spain provided acute and convalescent COVID-19 samples. The cDNA or gDNA used as material had been derived from T cells, B-cell-depleted T cells, or PBMCs.

CDR3 length: 11 residues. Germline V gives CDR1 DFQATT, CDR2 SNEGSKA (reference sequence). Recruited during active infection, patients (from Seattle) were subsequently followed longitudinally. Authors' processing steps: Estimation of nucleated cell counts relied on the amplification of reference gene primers. The assay was immunoSEQ multiplex PCR, and TCRdb's table has in-frame clones only and misses some. D and trimming were read from the DNA, whereas the V and J calls and clone size are those reported in that table. The data show hundreds of thousands of clones, with approximately 88% seen just once and around 7.8% held by the top ten.

V gene TRBV20-1 combines with J gene TRBJ2-1; maybe TRBD2 (7 bases). The sequenced sample was peripheral blood. The sequence came from a woman aged 45-65 years with COVID-19, enrolled during active disease. CDR3 protein: CSGGQNNEQFF. The CDR3, as DNA: TGCAGCGGGGGGCAAAACAATGAGCAGTTCTTC.